This T cell receptor beta chain was captured in a study of CD8+ T cells in alopecia areata. In the study overall: Those patients who were treated received oral tofacitinib, which was given at 5 to 10 mg twice daily for moderate-to-severe alopecia areata. Study-level results: Among the top 100, expanded CD8+ clones, as well as scalp clonality, were significantly decreased by tofacitinib. While patients received tofacitinib, many expanded lesional clones remained present in scalp and blood. Scalp data also include sequences from resident alphabeta T cells of normal skin.

RNA was extracted and reverse transcribed into cDNA as the sequencing template. Profiled with immunoSEQ multiplex PCR; TCRdb holds only in-frame clones, not every one. Among 200,000 to 250,000 clones listed, just over 65% were seen once. CDR1 is SGHDN and CDR2 is FVKESK in the germline V gene. With 3 bases removed from V and 3 bases from J, the gap between germline ends came to 5 bases. CDR3 length: 12 residues. Notes on this clone: As yet, its antigen is unknown.

Treatment given: oral pan-JAK inhibitor, 5-10 mg twice daily. Specimen: CD4+ T cells sorted from blood, collected at week 44, from a patient treated with tofacitinib. The sequence derives from a human donor with alopecia areata. The chain joins TRBV14 to TRBJ1-1; D uncertain. The CDR3 DNA reads TGTGCCAGCAGCCATTCTTACACTGAAGCTTTCTTT. It yields the protein CASSHSYTEAFF.